This T cell receptor (beta chain) is from a study of shared clonotypes between healthy human individuals. The CDR3 is 16 residues long. Trimming took off 2 bases at V and 7 bases at J, with 17 bases between the two ends. The germline V gene encodes CDR1 LNHDA and CDR2 SQIVND (reference sequence). Unsorted material relied on 85 million to 95 million PBMCs as the source of genomic DNA. Study-wide findings and caveats: The authors sampled blood alone, and tissue repertoires likely differ.

This clone was seen a handful of times. No antigen is known for it. Data came from immunoSEQ multiplex PCR; TCRdb stores just in-frame clones and leaves some out. The sample holds hundreds of thousands of clones; roughly four fifths are singletons and the top ten take more than 10%. The chain has TRBV19 and TRBJ2-2; a weak D match, TRBD2 (6 bases). The specimen was PBMCs. The receptor's source is a woman between 40 and 50 years old in good health. Some clones in this sample may be carry-over from other donors' samples. DNA of the CDR3: TGTGCCAGTAGTATACTTAGCGGAAGGTGGAGCGGGGAGCTGTTTTTT. Protein sequence: CASSILSGRWSGELFF. Filled out from reference TRBV19 and TRBJ2-2, the complete variable domain reads DGGITQSPKYLFRKEGQNVTLSCEQNLNHDAMYWYRQDPGQGLRLIYYSQIVNDFQKGDIAEGYSVSREKKESFPLTVTSAQKNPTAFYLCASSILSGRWSGELFFGEGSRLTVL.